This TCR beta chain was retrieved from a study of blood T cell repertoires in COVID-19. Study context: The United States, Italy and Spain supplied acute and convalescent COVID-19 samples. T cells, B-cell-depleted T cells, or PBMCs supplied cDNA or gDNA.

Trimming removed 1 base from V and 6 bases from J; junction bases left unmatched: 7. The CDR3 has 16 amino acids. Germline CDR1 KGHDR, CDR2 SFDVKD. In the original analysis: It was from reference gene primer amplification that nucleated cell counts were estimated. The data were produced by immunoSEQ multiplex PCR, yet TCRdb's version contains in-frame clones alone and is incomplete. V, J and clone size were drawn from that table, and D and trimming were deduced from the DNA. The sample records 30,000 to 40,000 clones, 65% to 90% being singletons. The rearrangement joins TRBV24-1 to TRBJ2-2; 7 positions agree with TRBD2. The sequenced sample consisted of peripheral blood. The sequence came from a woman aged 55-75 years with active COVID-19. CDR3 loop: CATSDFGLVGAGELFF. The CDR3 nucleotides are TGTGCCACCAGTGATTTCGGACTAGTGGGGGCCGGGGAGCTGTTTTTT.